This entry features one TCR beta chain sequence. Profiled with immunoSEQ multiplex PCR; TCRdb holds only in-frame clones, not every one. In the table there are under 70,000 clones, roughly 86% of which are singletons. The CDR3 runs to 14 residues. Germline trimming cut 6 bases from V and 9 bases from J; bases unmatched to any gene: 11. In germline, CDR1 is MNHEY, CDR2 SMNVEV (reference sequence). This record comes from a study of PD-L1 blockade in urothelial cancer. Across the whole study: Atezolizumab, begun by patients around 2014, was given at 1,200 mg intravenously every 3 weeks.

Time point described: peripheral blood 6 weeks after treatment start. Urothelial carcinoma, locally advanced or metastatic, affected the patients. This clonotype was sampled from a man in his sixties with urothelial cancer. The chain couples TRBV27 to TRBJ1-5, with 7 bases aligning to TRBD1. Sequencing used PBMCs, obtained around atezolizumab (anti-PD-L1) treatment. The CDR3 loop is CASSSGQAVRPQHF. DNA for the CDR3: TGTGCCAGCAGCTCCGGACAGGCCGTTCGGCCCCAGCATTTT.